This TCR beta chain emerged from a study of blood T cell repertoires in COVID-19. TCRdb's table, derived via immunoSEQ multiplex PCR, lists solely in-frame clones and lacks some. Found here are about 250,000 clones, about nine tenths of them singletons; the top ten hold under 2.5%. Between the trimmed V and J ends, which lost 10 bases and 0 bases, there was a span of 21 bases. This CDR3 has 16 amino acids. Germline V lookup: CDR1 KGHSH, CDR2 LQKENI. Participants were aged about 18 to 100 years from approximately 23 US areas. Participant-given clinical history determined each cohort assignment. The sample consisted of PBMCs or T cells enriched from blood (not recorded which). V and J are TRBV18 and TRBJ1-1; D may be TRBD1 (6 bases). The sequence derives from a young woman who had recovered from COVID-19. Written as DNA, the CDR3 is TGTGCCACTCACATGAGCGGAGACAGGCTGAACACTGAAGCTTTCTTT. Residues: CATHMSGDRLNTEAFF.